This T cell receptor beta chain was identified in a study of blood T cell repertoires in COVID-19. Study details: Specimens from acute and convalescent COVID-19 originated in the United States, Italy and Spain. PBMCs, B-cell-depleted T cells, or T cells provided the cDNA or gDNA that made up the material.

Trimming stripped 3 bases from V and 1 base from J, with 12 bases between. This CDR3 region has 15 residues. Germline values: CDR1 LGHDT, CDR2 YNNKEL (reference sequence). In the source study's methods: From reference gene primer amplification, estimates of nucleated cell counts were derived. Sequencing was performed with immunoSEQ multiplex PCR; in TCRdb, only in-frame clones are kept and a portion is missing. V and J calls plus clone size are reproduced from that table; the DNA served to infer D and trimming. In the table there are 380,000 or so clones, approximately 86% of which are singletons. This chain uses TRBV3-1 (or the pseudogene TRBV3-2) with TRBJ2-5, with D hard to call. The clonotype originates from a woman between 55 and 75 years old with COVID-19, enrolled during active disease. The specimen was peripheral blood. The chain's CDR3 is CASSHRTGPQETQYF. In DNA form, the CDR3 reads TGTGCCAGCAGCCACCGTACTGGGCCCCAAGAGACCCAGTACTTC.